Below, one T cell receptor (beta chain) is given with its context. Patients who underwent sequencing had shown CD8+CD57+ cell expansion by flow cytometry. Genomic DNA provided the template from which TCR beta VDJ and CDR3 profiles were obtained. TCRdb fed the reads into MiXCR, producing one record per CDR3 protein. The table records roughly 100,000 distinct CDR3 sequences, about 67% of them present only once. The entry originates in a study of CD8+CD57+ T cells in acquired aplastic anemia. Study overall: The study obtained an average of around 3.4 ug of DNA from sorted CD4+ and CD8+ cells.

J lost 5 bases, V lost 7 bases, and 9 bases had no gene match. The CDR3 spans 15 residues. Germline V gives CDR1 SNHLY, CDR2 FYNNEI. Sequenced: sorted CD4+, CD8+, or CD8+CD57+ T cells (not recorded which) from PBMCs. J is TRBJ2-2 and V is TRBV2, with 8 bases fitting TRBD1. The clonotype comes from a human donor with aplastic anemia. CDR3 DNA: TGTGCCAGCACCCAACGAACAGGGGGGACCGGGGAGCTGTTTTTT. Its protein product is CASTQRTGGTGELFF.